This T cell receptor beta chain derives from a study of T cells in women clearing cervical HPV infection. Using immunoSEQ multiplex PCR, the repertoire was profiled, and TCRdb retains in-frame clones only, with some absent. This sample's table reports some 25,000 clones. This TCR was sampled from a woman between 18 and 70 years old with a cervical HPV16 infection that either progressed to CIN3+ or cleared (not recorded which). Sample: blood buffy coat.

CDR3 residues: CSARNPRGISTDTQYF. CDR3 bases read: TGCAGTGCTAGAAACCCCCGGGGGATTAGCACAGATACG. This chain uses TRBV20-1 with TRBJ2-3, with a weak D call TRBD2 (6 bases). The read stops 3 residues short of the end of the CDR3; the missing end is completed from the germline J gene. Looked up from germline, CDR1 is DFQATT and CDR2 is SNEGSKA (reference sequence). This CDR3 has 16 amino acids. The ends were cut back, 2 bases at V and 0 bases at J, with 15 bases in the middle.